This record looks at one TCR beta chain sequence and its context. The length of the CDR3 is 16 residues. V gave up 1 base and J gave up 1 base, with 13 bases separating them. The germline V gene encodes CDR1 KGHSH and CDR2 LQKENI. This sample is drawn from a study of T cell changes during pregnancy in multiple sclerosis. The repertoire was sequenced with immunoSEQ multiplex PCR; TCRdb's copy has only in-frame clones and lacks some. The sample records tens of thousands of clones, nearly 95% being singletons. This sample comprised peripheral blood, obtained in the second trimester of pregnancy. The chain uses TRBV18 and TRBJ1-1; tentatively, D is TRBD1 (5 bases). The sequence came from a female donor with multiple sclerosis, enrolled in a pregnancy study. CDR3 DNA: TGTGCCAGCTCACCACTTGGTATGGGGCGGAACACTGAAGCTTTCTTT. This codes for CASSPLGMGRNTEAFF.